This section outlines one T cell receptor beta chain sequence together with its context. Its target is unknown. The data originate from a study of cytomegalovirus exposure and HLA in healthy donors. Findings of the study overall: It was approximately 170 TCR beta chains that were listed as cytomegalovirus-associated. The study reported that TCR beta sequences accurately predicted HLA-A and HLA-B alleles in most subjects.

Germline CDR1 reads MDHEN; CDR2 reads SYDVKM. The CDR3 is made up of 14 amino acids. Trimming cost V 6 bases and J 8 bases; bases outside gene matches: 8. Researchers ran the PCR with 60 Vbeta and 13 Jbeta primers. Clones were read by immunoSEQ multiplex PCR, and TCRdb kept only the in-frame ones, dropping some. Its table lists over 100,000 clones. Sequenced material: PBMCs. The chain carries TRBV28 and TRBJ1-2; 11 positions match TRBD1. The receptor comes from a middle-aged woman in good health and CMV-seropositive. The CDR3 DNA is TGTGCCAGCAGCCAAGGACAGGGGGCGTTAGGCTACACCTTC. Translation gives CASSQGQGALGYTF.